A single sample gave rise to the 30 T cell receptor beta chains below, sequenced in a study of blood T cell repertoires in COVID-19. TCRdb's table, derived via immunoSEQ multiplex PCR, lists solely in-frame clones and lacks some. The sample has about 220,000 clones; 84% are singletons. Sequences were obtained from PBMCs or T cells enriched from blood (not recorded which). These receptors came from a woman between 40 and 55 years old who had recovered from COVID-19.

J is TRBJ1-1 and V is TRBV28; no clear D. The germline V gene has CDR1 MDHEN and CDR2 SYDVKM. This CDR3 contains 13 residues. V dropped 6 bases and J dropped 3 bases, with 11 bases sitting between them. In DNA form, the CDR3 reads TGTGCCAGCAGACTCACGGTCGACACTGAAGCTTTCTTT. The encoded protein is CASRLTVDTEAFF.

This chain links TRBV6-1 with TRBJ1-6; no reliable D call. Germline V gene lookup returns CDR1 MNHNS and CDR2 SASEGT. Trimming shortened V by 1 base and J by 4 bases, and 8 bases separated the two germline ends. This CDR3 comprises 15 residues. CDR3 DNA sequence: TGTGCCAGCAGTGAAGTTGGCCCATATAATTCACCCCTCCACTTT. It encodes CASSEVGPYNSPLHF.

The V call is TRBV5-1, the J call TRBJ2-7; possible D gene TRBD2, 5 bases. The CDR3 runs 15 residues. The V end lost 0 bases, the J end lost 3 bases, and 13 bases lay between the germline ends. The germline V gene has CDR1 SGHRS and CDR2 YFSETQ. CDR3 sequence: CASSLEGDYLYEQYF. Here the CDR3 DNA reads TGCGCCAGCAGCTTGGAGGGCGACTACCTCTACGAGCAGTACTTC. The variable domain in full, completed from reference TRBV5-1 and TRBJ2-7, reads KAGVTQTPRYLIKTRGQQVTLSCSPISGHRSVSWYQQTPGQGLQFLFEYFSETQRNKGNFPGRFSGRQFSNSRSEMNVSTLELGDSALYLCASSLEGDYLYEQYFGPGTRLTVT.

The rearrangement joins TRBV5-5 to TRBJ2-3; tentatively, D is TRBD2 (6 bases). In germline, CDR1 is SGHKS, CDR2 YYEKEE (reference sequence). The germline V and J ends were trimmed by 4 bases and 2 bases, with 11 bases remaining between them. CDR3 size: 14 residues. DNA for the CDR3: TGTGCCAGCAGCCGGGACTCCCTCACAGATACGCAGTATTTT. The encoded protein is CASSRDSLTDTQYF.

The V gene is TRBV19, the J gene TRBJ2-1, with D perhaps matching TRBD2 (5 bases). The germline V and J ends were trimmed by 2 bases and 4 bases, with 18 bases remaining between them. Germline lookup yields CDR1 LNHDA and CDR2 SQIVND (reference sequence). The CDR3 sequence is 17 residues long. In nucleotides, the CDR3 is TGTGCCAGTAGTATAAGGCAGGTCAGACCGGGATACAATGAGCAGTTCTTC. The encoded protein is CASSIRQVRPGYNEQFF.

The CDR3, as DNA: TGTGCCAGCAGTTCTGGGGGGGGACTAGCGGGAGTTGAGCAGTTCTTC. Translating gives CASSSGGGLAGVEQFF. This chain links TRBV27 with TRBJ2-1; 14 bases map to TRBD2. Germline CDR1 MNHEY, CDR2 SMNVEV (reference sequence). The CDR3 has 16 residues. Trimming took 4 bases from V and 9 from J; bases not matched to a gene: 8.

The chain uses TRBV4-2 and TRBJ2-1, with 15 positions matching TRBD2. The junction had 3 bases not matched to a gene; V was cut back by 3 bases and J by 0 bases. The CDR3 covers 18 residues. The germline V gene has CDR1 LGHNA and CDR2 YNFKEQ. The CDR3 region is CASSQGLAGGSSYNEQFF. The DNA of the CDR3 is TGTGCCAGCAGCCAGGGACTAGCGGGAGGCAGCTCCTACAATGAGCAGTTCTTC.

The chain uses TRBV24-1 and TRBJ2-5; TRBD1 aligns across 11 bases. The germline V gene encodes CDR1 KGHDR and CDR2 SFDVKD. V was pared by 5 bases and J by 5 bases, with 9 bases of the junction left unmatched. The CDR3 is 16 residues long. The CDR3 DNA reads as TGTGCCACCAGTGGAACCGGACAGGGGGCATGGGAGACCCAGTACTTC. Encoded protein: CATSGTGQGAWETQYF.

J is TRBJ1-5 and V is TRBV5-1, with 10 bases identical to TRBD1. Germline V gives CDR1 SGHRS, CDR2 YFSETQ. This CDR3 contains 15 residues. The V gene end was trimmed by 5 bases and the J gene end by 4 bases; junction bases not matched to a gene: 6. CDR3 in DNA: TGCGCCAGCAGATTCGGGACAGGGGAGAATCAGCCCCAGCATTTT. This sequence encodes CASRFGTGENQPQHF.

The V call is TRBV13, the J call TRBJ1-1; D call uncertain. V was cut by 5 bases and J by 6 bases, with 10 bases left in between. This CDR3 is 12 amino acids long. Germline CDR1 PRHDT, CDR2 FYEKMQ (reference sequence). CDR3 bases: TGTGCCAGCAGCCTATCGTCGGCTGAAGCTTTCTTT. This gives the protein CASSLSSAEAFF.

This clone was picked up one time. This chain links TRBV6-1 with TRBJ2-6; 8 bases match TRBD2. The CDR3 is 18 residues long. V dropped 1 base and J dropped 3; count of bases not matched to a gene: 8. Per germline, CDR1 MNHNS and CDR2 SASEGT. CDR3 region: CASSEVGSGSGGANVLTF. DNA for the CDR3: TGTGCCAGCAGTGAAGTCGGGAGCGGGAGTGGTGGGGCCAACGTCCTGACTTTC.

The genes are TRBV3-1 (or the pseudogene TRBV3-2) and TRBJ2-5; possibly TRBD1 for D (6 bases). The germline CDR1 and CDR2 sequences are LGHDT and YNNKEL (reference sequence). Deletions cut 4 bases from V and 2 bases from J, with 11 bases between. The CDR3 loop spans 14 amino acids. The CDR3: CASSLRDTQETQYF. CDR3 nucleotides: TGTGCCAGCAGCCTCCGGGACACGCAAGAGACCCAGTACTTC.

V usage is TRBV4-1 and J usage is TRBJ2-1; TRBD2 matches at 8 bases. Germline assignment: CDR1 MGHRA and CDR2 YSYEKL. The CDR3 extends over 17 amino acids. V lost 3 bases, J lost 4 bases, and 11 bases stayed unmatched. The CDR3: CASSHVPGREVYNEQFF. CDR3 sequence (DNA): TGCGCCAGCAGCCATGTCCCCGGGCGGGAGGTGTACAATGAGCAGTTCTTC.

The chain employs TRBV5-1 and TRBJ1-5; perhaps TRBD1 as D (5 bases). The V end was cut by 5 bases, the J end by 2 bases, with 14 bases between. From germline, CDR1 is SGHRS and CDR2 YFSETQ. CDR3 size: 15 residues. CDR3: CASSEMGRGNQPQHF. The CDR3 bases are TGCGCCAGCAGTGAAATGGGGCGAGGCAATCAGCCCCAGCATTTT. Using reference TRBV5-1 and TRBJ1-5 for the parts outside the CDR3, the full variable domain is KAGVTQTPRYLIKTRGQQVTLSCSPISGHRSVSWYQQTPGQGLQFLFEYFSETQRNKGNFPGRFSGRQFSNSRSEMNVSTLELGDSALYLCASSEMGRGNQPQHFGDGTRLSIL.

The gene calls are TRBV11-2 and TRBJ2-3; 8 bases agree with TRBD1. The junction had 8 bases not matched to a gene; V was cut back by 5 bases and J by 4 bases. CDR3 length equals 15 residues. CDR1 and CDR2 (germline): SGHAT, FQNNGV. DNA of the CDR3: TGTGCCAGCAGCCAGACAGGGGTAGGAGCAGATACGCAGTATTTT. It is translated as CASSQTGVGADTQYF.

The chain recombines TRBV5-6 with TRBJ1-3; the D gene is possibly TRBD1 (5 bases). Germline CDR1 SGHDT, CDR2 YYEEEE. This CDR3 has 14 amino acids. V lost 4 bases to trimming and J lost 0 bases, with 8 bases between them. CDR3 residues: CASSARVSGNTIYF. The CDR3 DNA sequence: TGTGCCAGCAGCGCCAGGGTCTCTGGAAACACCATATATTTT. Variable domain in full (rest from reference TRBV5-6 and TRBJ1-3): DAGVTQSPTHLIKTRGQQVTLRCSPKSGHDTVSWYQQALGQGPQFIFQYYEEEERQRGNFPDRFSGHQFPNYSSELNVNALLLGDSALYLCASSARVSGNTIYFGEGSWLTVV.

This rearrangement joins TRBV19 to TRBJ1-2, with 10 bases lining up with TRBD1. Losses at the gene ends were 3 bases for V and 7 bases for J; bases not matched to a gene: 17. CDR1 is LNHDA and CDR2 is SQIVND in the germline V gene (reference sequence). The CDR3 has 18 amino acids. CDR3 sequence reads: CASSIASGTGVLKRGYTF. CDR3 DNA: TGTGCCAGTAGTATCGCCTCCGGGACAGGGGTTTTAAAGCGTGGCTACACCTTC.

V is TRBV11-3 and J is TRBJ2-7, with TRBD2 matching over 9 bases. J lost 4 bases, V lost 5 bases, and 9 bases had no gene match. Germline V gene data show CDR1 as SGHNT and CDR2 as YENEEA. The CDR3 runs 15 residues. The CDR3 region has the DNA TGTGCCAGCAGCCCAGCGGGAGGAGGTAGTTACGAGCAGTACGTC. Translating gives CASSPAGGGSYEQYV.

This chain connects TRBV4-1 to TRBJ2-7; D not resolved. V lost 5 bases to trimming and J lost 3 bases, with 11 bases between them. The CDR3 is 13 amino acids. Germline V gene lookup returns CDR1 MGHRA and CDR2 YSYEKL. The CDR3, as DNA: TGCGCCAGCAGCTCCGCGGCTAGCTACGAGCAGTACTTC. The encoded protein is CASSSAASYEQYF.

The DNA for the CDR3 is TGTGCCAGCAGCTCAACTAGCGGGAGGGGAGAGACCCAGTACTTC. This encodes CASSSTSGRGETQYF. The chain employs TRBV11-3 and TRBJ2-5; 13 bases map to TRBD2. This CDR3 has 15 amino acids. CDR1 is SGHNT, CDR2 YENEEA, per germline. The V and J ends lost 4 bases and 4 bases, in that order; junction bases with no gene match: 3. Combining the CDR3 with reference TRBV11-3 and TRBJ2-5 gives the whole variable domain EAGVVQSPRYKIIEKKQPVAFWCNPISGHNTLYWYLQNLGQGPELLIRYENEEAVDDSQLPKDRFSAERLKGVDSTLKIQPAELGDSAVYLCASSSTSGRGETQYFGPGTRLLVL.

This sequence joins TRBV14 and TRBJ2-2; TRBD2 matches at 7 bases. V shed 3 bases and J 7 bases; nucleotides not matched to a gene: 5. The CDR3 is 14 amino acids. Germline V gene sequence: CDR1 SGHDN, CDR2 FVKESK. The CDR3 protein is CASSQGGRSGELFF. The CDR3 DNA follows: TGTGCCAGCAGCCAGGGAGGGCGCAGCGGGGAGCTGTTTTTT.

V gene TRBV6-5 combines with J gene TRBJ1-2, with D uncertain. Trimming removed 6 bases at V and 4 bases at J, with 12 bases between. Germline lookup yields CDR1 MNHEY and CDR2 SVGAGI. The CDR3 covers 13 residues. For the CDR3, the DNA is TGTGCCAGCAGCCCCGATCCCAGCTATGGCTACACCTTC. Residues: CASSPDPSYGYTF.

The J gene is TRBJ1-2, the V gene TRBV24-1; 7 nucleotides agree with TRBD1. Looked up from germline, CDR1 is KGHDR and CDR2 is SFDVKD. J lost 5 bases, V lost 3 bases, and 11 bases had no gene match. This CDR3 region has 16 residues. The CDR3 protein is CATSDATGDEWYGYTF. The CDR3 DNA reads as TGTGCCACCAGTGATGCTACAGGGGATGAATGGTATGGCTACACCTTC.

The count of this clone is one. J is TRBJ1-2 and V is TRBV27; maybe TRBD1 (5 bases). The CDR3 contains 13 residues. CDR1 and CDR2 from the germline V gene are MNHEY and SMNVEV (reference sequence). V was shortened by 6 bases and J by 2 bases, with 10 bases between the two germline ends. CDR3 sequence reads: CASRDSQNYGYTF. For the CDR3, the DNA is TGTGCCAGCAGAGACAGCCAAAACTATGGCTACACCTTC.

This chain connects TRBV30 to TRBJ2-2; 7 nucleotides line up with TRBD1. Trimming cost V 1 base and J 1 base; bases outside gene matches: 9. This CDR3 has 17 residues. Germline V lookup: CDR1 GTSNPN, CDR2 SVGIG (reference sequence). CDR3 region: CAWSADRVDWNTGELFF. CDR3 in DNA: TGTGCCTGGAGTGCCGACAGGGTAGACTGGAACACCGGGGAGCTGTTTTTT.

In its sample, this clone was seen once. The same CDR3 arises from other DNA sequences in this sample as well. The chain couples TRBV28 to TRBJ2-7, with D maybe TRBD2 (5 bases). Deletions cut 2 bases from V and 0 bases from J, with 8 bases between. The CDR3 contains 14 residues. Germline-derived CDR1 and CDR2 are MDHEN and SYDVKM. CDR3 in amino acids: CASSLTGSSYEQYF. In DNA, the CDR3 is TGTGCCAGCAGTTTAACGGGGAGCTCCTACGAGCAGTACTTC.

The chain uses TRBV6-2 or TRBV6-3 and TRBJ2-4; TRBD1 is a possible D gene (6 bases). Trimming cost V 6 bases and J 0 bases, with 9 bases left between them. The CDR3 totals 14 residues. Germline V lookup: CDR1 MNHEY, CDR2 SVGEGT. CDR3 DNA: TGTGCCAGCAGCCGCAGGGGAGCCAAAAACATTCAGTACTTC. Translation: CASSRRGAKNIQYF.

This chain joins TRBV27 and TRBJ1-2; 8 nucleotides line up with TRBD1. The germline V gene encodes CDR1 MNHEY and CDR2 SMNVEV (reference sequence). V trimming: 9 bases; J trimming: 2 bases; junction bases outside the gene matches: 8. This CDR3 region has 14 residues. CDR3 DNA: TGTGCCAGACCAGGGGGCGAGGAAAACTATGGCTACACCTTC. Its protein is CARPGGEENYGYTF.

The chain has TRBV18 and TRBJ1-6; the D gene is possibly TRBD1 (6 bases). Trimming pared 6 bases from V and 7 bases from J, leaving 19 bases between. The CDR3 is 16 amino acids. Germline V gene lookup returns CDR1 KGHSH and CDR2 LQKENI. The CDR3 sequence: CASSREWHRENSPLHF. CDR3 DNA sequence: TGTGCCAGCTCCCGAGAATGGCACAGGGAAAATTCACCCCTCCACTTT.

The rearrangement links TRBV27 to TRBJ2-3; no firm D call. This CDR3 region has 14 residues. In germline, CDR1 is MNHEY, CDR2 SMNVEV (reference sequence). The V end lost 6 bases, the J end lost 1 base, and 11 bases lay between the germline ends. DNA for the CDR3: TGTGCCAGCAGCCTTCGGTTACGCACAGATACGCAGTATTTT. Protein sequence: CASSLRLRTDTQYF.